The 31 T cell receptor beta chains listed next were all sequenced from one sample in a study of blood T cell repertoires in COVID-19. Assay used: immunoSEQ multiplex PCR; TCRdb lists only in-frame clones, some missing. The table has about 180,000 clones, roughly 82% seen once. The sequencing input was PBMCs or T cells enriched from blood (not recorded which). These receptors originate from a man aged 50 to 60 who had recovered from COVID-19.

The chain uses TRBV5-1 and TRBJ1-3, with D perhaps TRBD1 (5 bases). V lost 4 bases to trimming and J lost 0 bases, with 14 bases between them. The CDR3 consists of 16 residues. Germline-derived CDR1 and CDR2 are SGHRS and YFSETQ. CDR3 DNA sequence: TGCGCCAGCAGCCCCCTCGGGGGTACCTCTGGAAACACCATATATTTT. Translating it yields CASSPLGGTSGNTIYF.

This chain joins TRBV6-5 and TRBJ2-7, with 7 bases lining up with TRBD1. V dropped 6 bases and J dropped 7; count of bases not matched to a gene: 12. Germline CDR1 reads MNHEY; CDR2 reads SVGAGI. This CDR3 region has 14 residues. The CDR3: CASRYDRVLGEQYF. DNA for the CDR3: TGTGCCAGCAGATACGACAGGGTTTTGGGGGAGCAGTACTTC.

V usage is TRBV5-4 and J usage is TRBJ2-1, with D possibly matching TRBD2 (6 bases). V lost 4 bases, J lost 7 bases, and 21 bases lay in between. Germline CDR1 reads SGHNT; CDR2 reads YYREEE (reference sequence). CDR3 length: 16 residues. CDR3 DNA: TGTGCCAGCAGCCCCCCCGGAGGGGCGAACCTTAATGAGCAGTTCTTC. Its protein product is CASSPPGGANLNEQFF.

The V gene is TRBV19, the J gene TRBJ2-2; 8 bases map to TRBD1. V lost 5 bases, J lost 6 bases, and 11 bases stayed unmatched. This CDR3 contains 16 residues. The V gene's germline CDR1 is LNHDA and CDR2 SQIVND (reference sequence). CDR3 coding DNA: TGTGCCAGTAGTGTAACGGACAGGGTCGGGGCCGGGGAGCTGTTTTTT. As protein: CASSVTDRVGAGELFF.

This clone was seen a handful of times. This chain joins TRBV28 and TRBJ2-7; the D gene is possibly TRBD2 (6 bases). This CDR3 comprises 13 residues. Looked up from germline, CDR1 is MDHEN and CDR2 is SYDVKM. V was trimmed by 8 bases and J by 2 bases, leaving 13 bases between them. CDR3 region: CASGGTPTYEQYF. The CDR3 DNA sequence: TGTGCCAGCGGGGGGACGCCTACCTACGAGCAGTACTTC. Complete variable domain (other parts from reference TRBV28 and TRBJ2-7): DVKVTQSSRYLVKRTGEKVFLECVQDMDHENMFWYRQDPGLGLRLIYFSYDVKMKEKGDIPEGYSVSREKKERFSLILESASTNQTSMYLCASGGTPTYEQYFGPGTRLTVT.

The rearrangement joins TRBV6-5 to TRBJ1-5; the match to TRBD1 covers 7 bases. Germline lookup yields CDR1 MNHEY and CDR2 SVGAGI. The CDR3 spans 14 residues. V gave up 10 bases and J gave up 7 bases; unmatched junction bases: 13. This CDR3 is CATTTGSKEQPQHF. CDR3 in DNA: TGTGCCACTACGACAGGGTCCAAAGAACAGCCCCAGCATTTT.

V is TRBV6-2 or TRBV6-3 and J is TRBJ1-5; tentative D call: TRBD1 (6 bases). Germline loops: CDR1 MNHEY, CDR2 SVGEGT. This CDR3 has 20 residues. V lost 2 bases and J 1 base, leaving 24 bases between the germline ends. Here the CDR3 reads CASSYDRQGTTPLSNQPQHF. As DNA, the CDR3 is TGTGCCAGCAGTTACGATAGGCAGGGGACGACCCCCCTAAGCAATCAGCCCCAGCATTTT.

The CDR3, as DNA: TGTGCCAGCAGTTACTCGCGTTTCCTTCTGAACACTGAAGCTTTCTTT. This gives the protein CASSYSRFLLNTEAFF. The V call is TRBV6-5, the J call TRBJ1-1; the D is unclear. Germline V gene lookup returns CDR1 MNHEY and CDR2 SVGAGI. This CDR3 is 16 amino acids long. V lost 0 bases and J lost 0, with 11 bases in between.

The chain joins TRBV10-1 to TRBJ2-5; 9 nucleotides align to TRBD1. V was pared by 10 bases and J by 2 bases, with 20 bases of the junction left unmatched. The CDR3 is 18 amino acids. Looked up from germline, CDR1 is WNHNN and CDR2 is SYGVQD (reference sequence). CDR3 in amino acids: CAINDRGVPPPGQETQYF. In nucleotides, the CDR3 is TGCGCCATCAACGACAGGGGGGTTCCTCCACCCGGGCAAGAGACCCAGTACTTC.

The chain is built from TRBV7-9 and TRBJ2-7, with 8 positions matching TRBD1. Germline CDR1 SEHNR, CDR2 FQNEAQ (reference sequence). The CDR3 is 16 amino acids. V shed 6 bases and J 3 bases; nucleotides not matched to a gene: 13. In DNA, the CDR3 is TGTGCCAGCAGAAGGGAACCGGGACAGGATCACTACGAGCAGTACTTC. As protein: CASRREPGQDHYEQYF.

This clone has a handful of counts. The V gene is TRBV2, the J gene TRBJ1-2, with 7 bases aligning to TRBD1. CDR3 length equals 13 residues. The germline CDR1 and CDR2 sequences are SNHLY and FYNNEI. V was clipped by 6 bases and J by 4 bases; unmatched bases: 5. The CDR3, as DNA: TGTGCCAGCAGCGAAAGACAGGGCTATGGCTACACCTTC. Residues: CASSERQGYGYTF.

The rearrangement links TRBV6-5 to TRBJ1-6; 10 bases match TRBD1. The CDR3 has 13 amino acids. Looked up from germline, CDR1 is MNHEY and CDR2 is SVGAGI. V lost 8 bases and J lost 5; bases outside the gene matches: 0. CDR3 sequence (DNA): TGTGCCAGCGGGACAGGGGATAATTCACCCCTCCACTTT. This sequence encodes CASGTGDNSPLHF.

The chain employs TRBV2 and TRBJ1-2; D remains unclear. The CDR3 is 13 amino acids. Looked up from germline, CDR1 is SNHLY and CDR2 is FYNNEI. The V end lost 4 bases, the J end lost 10 bases, and 16 bases lay between the germline ends. CDR3 nucleotides: TGTGCCAGCAGTGCGACCCACCGGGATGTCTACACCTTC. Its protein is CASSATHRDVYTF.

With regard to this clone: Other DNA sequences in the same sample also yield this CDR3. The genes are TRBV18 and TRBJ1-2; 7 nucleotides align to TRBD1. The CDR3 has 15 residues. Germline V CDR1 and CDR2: KGHSH, LQKENI. V lost 0 bases, J lost 1 base, and 2 bases stayed unmatched. CDR3 nucleotides: TGTGCCAGCTCACCACCGGGACAGCTTAACTATGGCTACACCTTC. This codes for CASSPPGQLNYGYTF.

This chain joins TRBV21-1 and TRBJ1-1; the tabulated D call, TRBD1, remains unverified against the DNA. TRBV21-1 is listed as a pseudogene. The CDR3 spans 19 residues. The CDR3 reads CASSKDGLQGRVTDAEAFF. The CDR3 DNA follows: TGTGCCAGCAGCAAAGACGGATTACAGGGTCGGGTGACGGACGCTGAAGCTTTCTTT.

The chain has TRBV7-9 and TRBJ2-7; possibly TRBD1 for D (6 bases). Germline V gene data show CDR1 as SEHNR and CDR2 as FQNEAQ (reference sequence). The CDR3 covers 15 residues. The V and J ends lost 0 bases and 2 bases respectively, with 11 bases between them. CDR3 sequence reads: CASSLASSGAYEQYF. Here the CDR3 DNA reads TGTGCCAGCAGCTTAGCTAGTTCAGGGGCCTACGAGCAGTACTTC.

This chain links TRBV9 with TRBJ2-3; TRBD2 aligns across 8 bases. J gave up 1 base and V 1 base, and 5 bases lay outside the gene matches. The V gene's germline CDR1 is SGDLS and CDR2 YYNGEE. The CDR3 contains 16 residues. CDR3 DNA: TGTGCCAGCAGCGTATCCACTAGCGGTGGCACAGATACGCAGTATTTT. Encoded protein: CASSVSTSGGTDTQYF.

This clone was observed a single time. The DNA of the CDR3 is TGTGCCAGCAGTCCTTCAAATCCGGGACAGGGGTATGGCTACACCTTC. Its translation: CASSPSNPGQGYGYTF. This rearrangement joins TRBV2 to TRBJ1-2; 10 bases align to TRBD1. Germline V gives CDR1 SNHLY, CDR2 FYNNEI. This CDR3 comprises 16 residues. The trim removed 5 bases at V and 5 bases at J, leaving 11 bases unmatched.

J is TRBJ2-5 and V is TRBV18; 8 nucleotides line up with TRBD1. Germline CDR1 KGHSH, CDR2 LQKENI. The CDR3 contains 15 residues. V gave up 3 bases and J gave up 5 bases; unmatched junction bases: 8. CDR3 nucleotides: TGTGCCAGCTCACCGCTGGACAGGGAAGGCGAGACCCAGTACTTC. This encodes CASSPLDREGETQYF.

The chain has TRBV3-1 (or the pseudogene TRBV3-2) and TRBJ1-5, with 7 bases that match TRBD1. Germline values: CDR1 LGHDT, CDR2 YNNKEL (reference sequence). The CDR3 covers 17 residues. Trimming removed 3 bases from V and 0 bases from J; junction bases left unmatched: 8. CDR3 nucleotide sequence: TGTGCCAGCAGCCAGGGACAGATCCTATATAGCAATCAGCCCCAGCATTTT. This gives the protein CASSQGQILYSNQPQHF.

The J gene is TRBJ2-7, the V gene TRBV29-1; D is perhaps TRBD2 (7 bases). Germline V gene lookup returns CDR1 SQVTM and CDR2 ANQGSEA. Trimming removed 3 bases from V and 3 bases from J, with 12 bases in between. This CDR3 spans 13 amino acids. The CDR3 spells CSVEVGGLYEQYF. CDR3 bases: TGCAGCGTTGAGGTCGGGGGGCTCTACGAGCAGTACTTC.

The chain recombines TRBV19 with TRBJ2-6; 10 bases line up with TRBD1. The CDR3 sequence is 20 residues long. Germline V gene sequence: CDR1 LNHDA, CDR2 SQIVND (reference sequence). The junction had 13 bases not matched to a gene; V was cut back by 5 bases and J by 0 bases. CDR3 in amino acids: CASSGVRTGGVDSGANVLTF. Written as DNA, the CDR3 is TGTGCCAGTAGTGGAGTCCGGACAGGGGGTGTAGACTCTGGGGCCAACGTCCTGACTTTC. The entire variable domain, with the rest obtained from reference TRBV19 and TRBJ2-6, is as follows: DGGITQSPKYLFRKEGQNVTLSCEQNLNHDAMYWYRQDPGQGLRLIYYSQIVNDFQKGDIAEGYSVSREKKESFPLTVTSAQKNPTAFYLCASSGVRTGGVDSGANVLTFGAGSRLTVL.

The genes are TRBV3-1 (or the pseudogene TRBV3-2) and TRBJ1-2; 7 bases match TRBD1. The CDR3 sequence is 14 residues long. CDR1 is LGHDT, CDR2 YNNKEL, per germline (reference sequence). Germline trimming cut 0 bases from V and 4 bases from J; bases unmatched to any gene: 2. The CDR3 coding sequence is TGTGCCAGCAGCCAAGAACAGGGGAGCTATGGCTACACCTTC. Translating it yields CASSQEQGSYGYTF.

The J gene is TRBJ2-4, the V gene TRBV7-2; 12 bases fit TRBD2. V was clipped by 2 bases and J by 0 bases; unmatched bases: 2. Germline CDR1 and CDR2: SGHTA and FQGNSA. This CDR3 has 17 residues. CDR3 protein: CASSLSSGGVAKNIQYF. The CDR3 DNA reads as TGTGCCAGCAGCTTATCTAGCGGGGGGGTAGCCAAAAACATTCAGTACTTC.

On this clone: A much bigger clone sits one base away, suggesting this may be a read error. Additional DNA sequences in this sample encode the identical CDR3. The chain recombines TRBV5-3 with TRBJ2-2; 9 bases are a match to TRBD2. TRBV5-3 is assigned to the ORF class and has an uncertain function. V lost 1 base to trimming and J lost 3 bases; unmatched junction nucleotides: 10. The CDR3 has 18 residues. The DNA of the CDR3 is TGTGCCAGAAGCTTGAAACTCGCGGGGGGGCCGGACACCGGGGAGCTGTTTTTT. It encodes CARSLKLAGGPDTGELFF.

CDR3 loop: CASSPLYGTGAKTEAFF. CDR3 in DNA: TGTGCCAGCAGCCCCCTTTACGGGACAGGGGCAAAGACTGAAGCTTTCTTT. The rearrangement uses TRBV3-1 (or the pseudogene TRBV3-2) and TRBJ1-1; 10 bases map to TRBD1. The germline gives CDR1 LGHDT, CDR2 YNNKEL (reference sequence). CDR3 length: 17 residues. The trim removed 4 bases at V and 5 bases at J, leaving 13 bases unmatched.

The rearrangement uses TRBV6-5 and TRBJ1-1, with D uncertain. Germline V CDR1 and CDR2: MNHEY, SVGAGI. The CDR3 loop spans 12 amino acids. V was pared by 5 bases and J by 8 bases, with 12 bases between. The CDR3 region has the DNA TGTGCCAGCAGTCACACGCCGGGAGAAGCTTTCTTT. It encodes CASSHTPGEAFF.

The V and J genes are TRBV3-1 (or the pseudogene TRBV3-2) and TRBJ1-3; TRBD1 might be the D (5 bases). Germline V gives CDR1 LGHDT, CDR2 YNNKEL (reference sequence). The V gene lost 1 base and the J gene lost 0 bases, with 10 bases spanning the gap. This CDR3 is 16 amino acids long. The CDR3 DNA follows: TGTGCCAGCAGCCAAGCAGGACACAACTCTGGAAACACCATATATTTT. It specifies CASSQAGHNSGNTIYF.

The V and J genes are TRBV6-5 and TRBJ2-5; 7 nucleotides match TRBD2. Germline V gene sequence: CDR1 MNHEY, CDR2 SVGAGI. This CDR3 comprises 13 residues. V trimming: 6 bases; J trimming: 5 bases; junction bases outside the gene matches: 6. CDR3 region: CASSGGRWETQYF. The CDR3 coding sequence is TGTGCCAGCAGCGGGGGGAGGTGGGAGACCCAGTACTTC.

The sample holds a few counts of this clone. This chain uses TRBV7-9 with TRBJ1-1, with TRBD1 matching over 9 bases. Trimming took 5 bases from V and 6 from J; bases not matched to a gene: 10. The CDR3 has 15 amino acids. CDR1 and CDR2 (germline): SEHNR, FQNEAQ (reference sequence). The CDR3: CASSPRTGVVAEAFF. DNA of the CDR3: TGTGCCAGCAGCCCGAGGACAGGGGTGGTAGCTGAAGCTTTCTTT.

This chain links TRBV5-1 with TRBJ2-2; TRBD2 matches at 7 bases. V lost 0 bases, J lost 1 base, and 0 bases stayed unmatched. CDR1 and CDR2 from the germline V gene are SGHRS and YFSETQ. CDR3 length equals 15 residues. In DNA form, the CDR3 reads TGCGCCAGCAGCTTGGCTAGCGGGAACACCGGGGAGCTGTTTTTT. Amino acid sequence: CASSLASGNTGELFF.